In its sample, the clone carrying this T cell receptor (beta chain) was seen many times. Its antigen is unknown. This sample stems from a study of T cells in Graves' hyperthyroidism and ophthalmopathy. Amplification yielded TCR beta CDR3 regions, with RNA transcripts as the source. When the TCR CDR3 underwent first-round RT-PCR, the HTBI primer set was used. TCRdb reprocessed the multiplex PCR reads via MiXCR and lists one record per CDR3 protein. This sample has a few hundred thousand distinct CDR3 sequences; about 43% occur once, and the top ten carry about 7.8%. The V end lost 2 bases, the J end lost 0 bases, and 8 bases lay between the germline ends. The CDR3 totals 15 residues. From germline, CDR1 is SGDLS and CDR2 YYNGEE. Study results and caveats: The model predicted ophthalmopathy a median around six months before onset. Ophthalmopathy and stable hyperthyroidism were separated by a 13 V-J model.

The receptor was derived from a woman aged 18-29 years with Graves' hyperthyroidism. Sequences were obtained from peripheral blood or thyroid tissue (not recorded which). The chain joins TRBV9 to TRBJ2-2, with D tentatively TRBD1 (5 bases). This CDR3 reads CASSVLTANTGELFF. The CDR3 DNA is TGTGCCAGCAGCGTCCTGACAGCGAACACCGGGGAGCTGTTTTTT.